The rows below give T cell receptor beta chains drawn from one sample of a study of high-grade serous ovarian cancer treatment subgroups. Sequencing was performed with immunoSEQ multiplex PCR; in TCRdb, only in-frame clones are kept and a portion is missing. Found here are around 30,000 clones, around 80% of them singletons; the top ten hold roughly 2.2%. Sequencing used tumor tissue. The receptors derive from a human donor with high-grade serous ovarian cancer. Each CDR3 is given with its conserved first and last residue. D genes are given only for firm matches. Clone size appears in some rows only: once, few, many, or a class for an expanded clone.

once | TRBD1 | TRBJ1-2 | TRBV27 | CASMPHGQGNQNGYTF | TGTGCCAGCATGCCCCATGGACAGGGGAACCAGAATGGCTACACCTTC
NA | TRBD1 | TRBJ1-6 | TRBV6-6 | CASSRQGVGPLHF | TGTGCCAGCAGTAGACAGGGGGTAGGGCCCCTCCACTTT
NA | NA | TRBJ1-6 | TRBV10-1 | CASSEGDSPLHF | TGCGCCAGCAGTGAAGGCGATTCACCCCTCCACTTT
NA | NA | TRBJ2-3 | TRBV7-8 | CASSPPADWWGPDTQYF | TGTGCCAGCAGCCCCCCAGCGGACTGGTGGGGGCCAGATACGCAGTATTTT
NA | TRBD2 | TRBJ2-3 | TRBV30 | CAWSVNLMRTGAGWDPDTQYF | TGTGCCTGGAGTGTAAATTTAATGCGAACCGGAGCGGGGTGGGACCCAGATACGCAGTATTTT
NA | NA | TRBJ2-7 | TRBV5-4 | CASSSGEEQYF | TGTGCCAGCAGCTCAGGGGAAGAGCAGTACTTC
once | TRBD2 | TRBJ2-5 | TRBV5-4 | CASSLGSGRALKTQYF | TGTGCCAGCAGCTTGGGCAGCGGGAGGGCCTTAAAGACCCAGTACTTC
NA | NA | TRBJ2-7 | TRBV6-5 | CASSYSNFAYEQYF | TGTGCCAGCAGTTACTCAAACTTTGCCTACGAGCAGTACTTC
NA | NA | TRBJ2-7 | TRBV19 | CASSMGGLSRDYEQYF | TGTGCCAGTAGTATGGGGGGTTTGTCGCGGGACTACGAGCAGTACTTC
NA | TRBD1 | TRBJ2-5 | TRBV28 | CASRLGQGFEIQYF | TGTGCCAGCAGGTTGGGACAGGGGTTTGAGATCCAGTACTTC
NA | NA | TRBJ2-1 | TRBV19 | CASSRYSSYNEQFF | TGTGCCAGTAGTAGGTATAGCTCCTACAATGAGCAGTTCTTC
NA | NA | TRBJ1-2 | TRBV6-6 | CASKQGGLWGYTF | TGTGCCAGCAAACAAGGGGGTTTGTGGGGCTACACCTTC
NA | NA | TRBJ2-7 | TRBV6-1 | CASSLMQGEQYF | TGTGCCAGCAGCTTAATGCAGGGCGAGCAGTACTTC
NA | NA | TRBJ1-2 | TRBV5-1 | CASSSDQTTSGYGYTF | TGCGCCAGCAGCTCCGATCAGACAACCAGCGGGTATGGCTACACCTTC
NA | NA | TRBJ2-5 | TRBV5-6 | CASSLATAGLDKETQYF | TGTGCCAGCAGCTTGGCCACGGCAGGGTTGGATAAAGAGACCCAGTACTTC
NA | NA | TRBJ1-6 | TRBV27 | CASSLMDSPISLHF | TGTGCCAGCAGTTTAATGGACAGCCCGATTTCCCTCCACTTT
NA | NA | TRBJ2-5 | TRBV6-1 | CASSPDWSQETQYF | TGTGCCAGCAGTCCCGACTGGAGTCAAGAGACCCAGTACTTC
NA | NA | TRBJ2-1 | TRBV19 | CASSISPAQREQFF | TGTGCCAGTAGTATAAGTCCAGCCCAGAGGGAGCAGTTCTTC
NA | NA | TRBJ1-2 | TRBV7-9 | CASSFWVDGYTF | TGTGCCAGCAGCTTTTGGGTGGATGGCTACACCTTC
NA | TRBD2 | TRBJ2-7 | TRBV30 | CAWGREGYEQYF | TGTGCCTGGGGACGGGAGGGATACGAGCAGTACTTC
NA | TRBD2 | TRBJ2-7 | TRBV5-4 | CASSLAPTSGSWGNEQYF | TGTGCCAGCAGCTTGGCCCCGACTAGCGGGAGTTGGGGAAACGAGCAGTACTTC
few | TRBD2 | TRBJ2-7 | TRBV28 | CASLAGGGYEQYF | TGTGCCAGCTTGGCGGGAGGGGGCTACGAGCAGTACTTC
NA | NA | TRBJ1-3 | TRBV6-5 | CASSYGGKSSGNTIYF | TGTGCCAGCAGTTACGGCGGGAAGAGCTCTGGAAACACCATATATTTT
NA | TRBD2 | TRBJ2-1 | TRBV11-1 | CASRERAGVPSEQFF | TGTGCCAGCAGGGAAAGGGCGGGAGTTCCTTCTGAGCAGTTCTTC
NA | NA | TRBJ1-5 | TRBV27 | CATSDGLGVRAQPQHF | TGTGCCACCTCGGACGGTCTTGGGGTTAGGGCTCAGCCCCAGCATTTT
NA | NA | TRBJ2-7 | TRBV10-3 | CANRDEALEQYF | TGTGCCAACCGGGACGAAGCCCTCGAGCAGTACTTC
NA | NA | TRBJ2-3 | TRBV18 | CASSPSDGDTQYF | TGTGCCAGCTCACCCTCGGACGGGGATACGCAGTATTTT
NA | TRBD1 | TRBJ2-6 | TRBV2 | CASSGTGGSRVLTF | TGTGCCAGCAGTGGGACAGGGGGCTCTCGCGTCCTGACTTTC
NA | NA | TRBJ2-7 | TRBV6-1 | CASRKDSYEQYF | TGTGCCAGCAGGAAAGATTCCTACGAGCAGTACTTC
NA | NA | TRBJ1-5 | TRBV30 | CAWSVLGGNQPQHF | TGTGCCTGGAGTGTTTTAGGGGGCAATCAGCCCCAGCATTTT
NA | TRBD1 | TRBJ2-3 | TRBV4-1 | CASSHPPLKDRGTDTQYF | TGCGCCAGCAGCCACCCACCGCTAAAGGACAGGGGCACAGATACGCAGTATTTT
NA | TRBD1 | TRBJ1-3 | TRBV9 | CASSLTGFGNTIYF | TGTGCCAGCAGCTTGACAGGGTTTGGAAACACCATATATTTT
NA | NA | TRBJ2-1 | TRBV4-2 | CASSQDSPLSGGYNEQFF | TGTGCCAGCAGCCAAGATAGCCCTTTGAGCGGAGGCTACAATGAGCAGTTCTTC
NA | NA | TRBJ1-3 | TRBV19 | CASTDLVSSGNTIYF | TGTGCCAGTACCGATCTTGTGTCCTCTGGAAACACCATATATTTT
NA | NA | TRBJ2-5 | TRBV30 | CAWTKGWGAETQYF | TGTGCCTGGACTAAGGGGTGGGGGGCAGAGACCCAGTACTTC
NA | NA | TRBJ1-2 | TRBV28 | CASSPAGANYGYTF | TGTGCCAGCAGTCCAGCGGGCGCGAACTATGGCTACACCTTC
NA | NA | TRBJ1-1 | TRBV5-1 | CASSLVRTGEAFF | TGCGCCAGCAGCTTGGTACGAACGGGTGAAGCTTTCTTT
NA | NA | TRBJ2-4 | TRBV4-1 | CASSQGSGVLAKNIQYF | TGCGCCAGCAGCCAAGGGAGCGGAGTACTAGCCAAAAACATTCAGTACTTC
NA | NA | TRBJ2-3 | TRBV29-1 | CSVEDSTDTQYF | TGCAGCGTTGAGGACAGCACAGATACGCAGTATTTT
NA | TRBD1 | TRBJ1-5 | TRBV18 | CASSPDRVGQPQHF | TGTGCCAGCTCACCCGACAGGGTGGGTCAGCCCCAGCATTTT
NA | NA | TRBJ2-2 | TRBV29-1 | CSVEGWLDTGELFF | TGCAGCGTTGAAGGGTGGTTAGACACCGGGGAGCTGTTTTTT
NA | NA | TRBJ1-1 | TRBV29-1 | CSVDSRQANTEAFF | TGCAGCGTTGACTCACGACAGGCAAACACTGAAGCTTTCTTT
NA | TRBD2 | TRBJ2-5 | TRBV15 | CATSRAGVETQYF | TGTGCCACCAGCAGGGCGGGAGTTGAGACCCAGTACTTC
NA | NA | TRBJ2-3 | TRBV6-1 | CASSEAWGDATDTQYF | TGTGCCAGCAGTGAAGCATGGGGGGACGCTACAGATACGCAGTATTTT
NA | TRBD1 | TRBJ1-5 | TRBV5-1 | CASSSTGENQPQHF | TGCGCCAGCAGCTCCACAGGGGAGAATCAGCCCCAGCATTTT
once | TRBD2 | TRBJ2-3 | TRBV6-1 | CASSEARGSRPSGRTDTQYF | TGTGCCAGCAGTGAAGCGCGGGGTTCCCGCCCTAGCGGGAGAACAGATACGCAGTATTTT